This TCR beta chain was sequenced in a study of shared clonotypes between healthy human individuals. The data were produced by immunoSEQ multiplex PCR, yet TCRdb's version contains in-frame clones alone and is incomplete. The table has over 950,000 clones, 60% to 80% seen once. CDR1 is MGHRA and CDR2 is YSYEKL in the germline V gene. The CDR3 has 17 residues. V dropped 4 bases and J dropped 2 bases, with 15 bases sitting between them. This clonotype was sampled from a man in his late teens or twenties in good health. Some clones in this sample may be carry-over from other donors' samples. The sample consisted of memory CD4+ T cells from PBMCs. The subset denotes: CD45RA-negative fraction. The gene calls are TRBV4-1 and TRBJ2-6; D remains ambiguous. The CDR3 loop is CASSPDTRPTGANVLTF. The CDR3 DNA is TGCGCCAGCAGCCCCGACACCAGGCCCACTGGGGCCAACGTCCTGACTTTC.